A single sample gave rise to the 15 T cell receptor beta chains below, sequenced in a study of blood T cell repertoires in COVID-19. Here immunoSEQ multiplex PCR was the method, and the copy in TCRdb shows in-frame clones only, minus some. The table records about 20,000 clones, approximately 91% of them present only once. Sequences were obtained from peripheral blood. The source is an older man with active COVID-19.

For this clone: One end of the junction fails to match germline, which may point to a read error. V and J are TRBV10-1 and TRBJ2-7, with 8 positions matching TRBD2. This CDR3 region has 10 residues. Germline loops: CDR1 WNHNN, CDR2 SYGVQD (reference sequence). CDR3 in amino acids: CASNERELYF. CDR3 DNA sequence: TGCGCCAGCAATGAGCGGGAGTTGTACTTC.

Only one count was recorded for this clone. The chain combines TRBV27 with TRBJ1-6; D perhaps matches TRBD1 (6 bases). The CDR3 runs to 18 residues. Looked up from germline, CDR1 is MNHEY and CDR2 is SMNVEV (reference sequence). V lost 1 base to trimming and J lost 4 bases, with 17 bases between them. The CDR3 reads CASSLYPPGGQYNSPLHF. In DNA form, the CDR3 reads TGTGCCAGCAGTTTATACCCCCCCGGGGGGCAATATAATTCACCCCTCCACTTT.

The rearrangement links TRBV6-2 or TRBV6-3 to TRBJ2-2; 9 bases agree with TRBD2. In germline, CDR1 is MNHEY, CDR2 SVGEGT. The length of the CDR3 is 16 residues. V trimming: 2 bases; J trimming: 4 bases; junction bases outside the gene matches: 5. The CDR3 nucleotides are TGTGCCAGCAGTTACAAGGTAGCGGGAGTCACCGGGGAGCTGTTTTTT. Translating it yields CASSYKVAGVTGELFF.

This clone was counted a single time. CDR3: CASSFKSGGLVETQYF. CDR3 DNA: TGTGCCAGCAGCTTCAAATCAGGGGGCTTGGTAGAGACCCAGTACTTC. V and J are TRBV5-5 and TRBJ2-5; TRBD1 matches at 8 bases. Germline V lookup: CDR1 SGHKS, CDR2 YYEKEE (reference sequence). The CDR3 sequence is 16 residues long. Germline trimming cut 2 bases from V and 4 bases from J; bases unmatched to any gene: 10.

In its sample, this clone was seen once. The genes are TRBV9 and TRBJ2-1; no reliable D call. Germline V gene lookup returns CDR1 SGDLS and CDR2 YYNGEE. This CDR3 has 13 residues. V lost 8 bases and J 2 bases, leaving 11 bases between the germline ends. CDR3 nucleotide sequence: TGTGCCAGTTCAGGATTTGCCTACAATGAGCAGTTCTTC. Residues: CASSGFAYNEQFF.

This chain joins TRBV30 and TRBJ2-5, with a weak D call TRBD1 (5 bases). The length of the CDR3 is 12 residues. Between the trimmed V and J ends, which lost 1 base and 7 bases, there was a span of 10 bases. Germline assignment: CDR1 GTSNPN and CDR2 SVGIG (reference sequence). Here the CDR3 DNA reads TGTGCCTGGAGTGGACAGTTTGCGACCCAGTACTTC. Protein product: CAWSGQFATQYF.

The genes are TRBV29-1 and TRBJ2-2; perhaps TRBD1 as D (5 bases). The CDR3 runs to 14 residues. Germline assignment: CDR1 SQVTM and CDR2 ANQGSEA. Trimming shortened V by 4 bases and J by 0 bases, and 9 bases separated the two germline ends. This chain's CDR3 is CSVGSRANTGELFF. DNA for the CDR3: TGCAGCGTTGGAAGCAGGGCGAACACCGGGGAGCTGTTTTTT.

The rearrangement joins TRBV3-1 (or the pseudogene TRBV3-2) to TRBJ1-1; 9 bases agree with TRBD1. Trimming cost V 5 bases and J 0 bases; bases outside gene matches: 10. The CDR3 contains 17 residues. Germline CDR1 reads LGHDT; CDR2 reads YNNKEL (reference sequence). CDR3 region: CASSSQDRGCMNTEAFF. In DNA form, the CDR3 reads TGTGCCAGCAGCTCCCAAGACAGGGGGTGTATGAACACTGAAGCTTTCTTT.

The chain links TRBV7-6 to TRBJ2-5, with D tentatively TRBD2 (6 bases). In germline, CDR1 is SGHVS, CDR2 FNYEAQ. The CDR3 has 14 residues. V dropped 5 bases and J dropped 5 bases, with 15 bases sitting between them. The DNA of the CDR3 is TGTGCCAGCAGCAACCCACTAGCCCAGGAGACCCAGTACTTC. It encodes CASSNPLAQETQYF.

This clone was seen only once. The rearrangement uses TRBV4-2 and TRBJ2-7, with 8 bases identical to TRBD2. Germline lookup yields CDR1 LGHNA and CDR2 YNFKEQ. This CDR3 spans 16 amino acids. The V gene end was trimmed by 0 bases and the J gene end by 4 bases; junction bases not matched to a gene: 8. CDR3 sequence (DNA): TGTGCCAGCAGCCAAGATCGGAGCGGGGGCACTTACGAGCAGTACTTC. It translates to CASSQDRSGGTYEQYF.

The chain carries TRBV5-1 and TRBJ2-5, with a tentative D call TRBD1 (6 bases). With 4 bases removed from V and 2 bases from J, the gap between germline ends came to 15 bases. Per germline, CDR1 SGHRS and CDR2 YFSETQ. The length of the CDR3 is 15 residues. This CDR3 is CASSPLQGGQETQYF. In DNA form, the CDR3 reads TGCGCCAGCAGCCCACTACAGGGCGGACAAGAGACCCAGTACTTC.

This sequence joins TRBV6-6 and TRBJ1-4; weak D call: TRBD1 (6 bases). This CDR3 contains 15 residues. V lost 2 bases and J 8 bases, leaving 15 bases between the germline ends. Germline V gives CDR1 MNHNY, CDR2 SVGAGI (reference sequence). CDR3 nucleotide sequence: TGTGCCAGCAGTTACCGGGCAGGGGCTGGGGAAAAACTGTTTTTT. Its translation: CASSYRAGAGEKLFF.

This chain uses TRBV27 with TRBJ1-2; 9 nucleotides line up with TRBD1. The CDR3 is made up of 15 amino acids. The germline V gene has CDR1 MNHEY and CDR2 SMNVEV (reference sequence). Trimming cost V 6 bases and J 4 bases; bases outside gene matches: 9. CDR3 loop: CASRLSRDRVYGYTF. CDR3 coding DNA: TGTGCCAGCAGACTATCCCGGGACAGGGTCTATGGCTACACCTTC.

CDR3 nucleotide sequence: TGTGCCAGCAGCCTGAGGACAGGGCTGGCCGGGGAGCTGTTTTTT. Translated, it gives CASSLRTGLAGELFF. V gene TRBV5-8 combines with J gene TRBJ2-2, with 8 bases that match TRBD1. J was trimmed by 6 bases and V by 4 bases; bases with no gene match: 8. Germline V CDR1 and CDR2: SGHTS, YDEGEE. There are 15 residues in the CDR3.

This clone appeared once. V usage is TRBV4-1 and J usage is TRBJ2-1, with TRBD2 matching 7 bases. The V and J ends lost 0 bases and 2 bases, in that order; junction bases with no gene match: 4. The germline V gene has CDR1 MGHRA and CDR2 YSYEKL. The CDR3 length is 16 residues. Here the CDR3 DNA reads TGCGCCAGCAGCCAAGATACGAGCGGGGCCTACAATGAGCAGTTCTTC. Protein product: CASSQDTSGAYNEQFF.